This T cell receptor (beta chain) was profiled in a study of control samples from healthy donors and cancer patients. The table came from immunoSEQ multiplex PCR; TCRdb's copy has only in-frame clones and leaves some out. This sample has some 37,000 clones, with 92% found just once. V was pared by 4 bases and J by 7 bases, with 14 bases between. Germline CDR1 and CDR2: MNHEY and SVGAGI. The CDR3 has 15 residues. The sequenced sample was blood. This TCR derives from a woman between 45 and 60 years old in good health. The chain combines TRBV6-5 with TRBJ1-6; no firm D call. The CDR3 sequence: CASSSNQGRNSPLHF. CDR3 sequence (DNA): TGTGCCAGCAGTTCAAATCAAGGCAGGAATTCACCCCTCCACTTT.